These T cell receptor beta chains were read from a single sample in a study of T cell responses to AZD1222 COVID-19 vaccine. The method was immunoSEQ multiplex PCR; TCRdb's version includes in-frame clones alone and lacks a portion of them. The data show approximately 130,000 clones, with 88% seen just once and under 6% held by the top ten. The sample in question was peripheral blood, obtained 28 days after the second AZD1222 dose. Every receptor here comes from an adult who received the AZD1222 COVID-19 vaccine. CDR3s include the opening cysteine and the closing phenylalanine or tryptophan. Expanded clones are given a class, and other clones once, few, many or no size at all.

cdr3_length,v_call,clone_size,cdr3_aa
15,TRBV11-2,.,CASSPGQTNTGELFF
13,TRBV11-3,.,CASSLERGPEAFF
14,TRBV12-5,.,CASSPSQDSYEQYF
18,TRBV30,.,CAWSVGPFLDRANEKLFF
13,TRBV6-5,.,CASSYSARRQIYF
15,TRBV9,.,CASSPPGPWGTEAFF
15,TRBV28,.,CASSETGGANYGYTF
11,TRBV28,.,CASSSSTEAFF
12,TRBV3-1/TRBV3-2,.,CASSPSGAGYTF
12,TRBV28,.,CAGGSVTDTQYF
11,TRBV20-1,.,CSAPSSDTQYF
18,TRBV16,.,CASSQSVLAGIRTDTQYF
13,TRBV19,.,CASSRTAKTEAFF
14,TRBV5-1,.,CASRRTSTNNEQFF
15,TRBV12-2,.,CASRLALGGNTEAFF
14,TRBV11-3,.,CASSLAPYGEKLFF
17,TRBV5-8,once,CASSLRGPSSGANVLTF
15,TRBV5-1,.,CASSVDRVQGYGYTF
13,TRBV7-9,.,CASSLDQNYGYTF
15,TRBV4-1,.,CASSQGQSDIYGYTF
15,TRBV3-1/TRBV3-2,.,CASSPPGGLADTQYF
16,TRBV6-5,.,CASSYSGLTGNEKLFF
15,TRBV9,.,CASSSLGVIGEKLFF
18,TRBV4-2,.,CASSRGEGPPIFTYEQYF
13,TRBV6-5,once,CASSYSGGLEAFF
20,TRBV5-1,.,CASSLNPGTSGSSESNEQFF
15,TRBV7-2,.,CASSFVGRRNSPLHF